This T cell receptor (beta chain) was captured in a study of cytotoxic CD8 clonotypes in ibrutinib-treated CLL. Study at large: Researchers reported under twelve relapsed/refractory and approximately 16 treatment-naive patients, around 17 of them IGHV unmutated.

V lost 4 bases to trimming and J lost 6 bases; unmatched junction nucleotides: 8. This CDR3 region has 15 residues. CDR1 is SGHVS, CDR2 FNYEAQ, per germline. Clones were read by immunoSEQ multiplex PCR, and TCRdb kept only the in-frame ones, dropping some. The sample consists of over 110,000 clones, around 93% of them appearing once. This sample comprised PBMCs, obtained after 12 months of ibrutinib treatment. This clonotype was obtained from a human donor with chronic lymphocytic leukemia. The J gene is TRBJ2-7, the V gene TRBV7-6, with 11 bases fitting TRBD2. The CDR3 sequence: CASSSWTSGSPEQYF. The CDR3 DNA sequence: TGTGCCAGCAGCTCCTGGACTAGCGGGTCCCCCGAGCAGTACTTC.